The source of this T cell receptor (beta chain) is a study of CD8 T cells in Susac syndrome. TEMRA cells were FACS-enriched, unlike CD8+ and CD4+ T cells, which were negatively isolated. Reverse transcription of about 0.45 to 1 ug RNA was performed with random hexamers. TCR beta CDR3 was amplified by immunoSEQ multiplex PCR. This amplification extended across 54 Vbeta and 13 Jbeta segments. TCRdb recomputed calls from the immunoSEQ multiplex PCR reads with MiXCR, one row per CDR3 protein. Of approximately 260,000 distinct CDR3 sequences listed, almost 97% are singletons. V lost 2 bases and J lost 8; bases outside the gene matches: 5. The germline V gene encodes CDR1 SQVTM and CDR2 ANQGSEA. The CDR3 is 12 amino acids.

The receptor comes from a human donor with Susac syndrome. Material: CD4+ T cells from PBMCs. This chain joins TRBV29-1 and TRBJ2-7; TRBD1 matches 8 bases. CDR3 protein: CSVETWTGQQYF. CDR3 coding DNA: TGCAGCGTTGAAACGTGGACAGGGCAGCAGTACTTC.